The 2 T cell receptor beta chains given below trace back to one sample, sequenced in a study of blood T cells in healthy people across ages. The authors ran a second PCR of roughly 6 to 12 cycles using a sample-barcoded 5' primer and a J-beta primer mix. TCRdb reanalysed the 5' RACE reads using MiXCR and keeps one entry per CDR3 protein. The sample has hundreds of thousands of distinct CDR3 sequences; 45% to 65% are singletons. Sequenced input: blood. The source is a man aged 55 to 70 in good health.

This clonotype has just a few counts. The genes are TRBV20-1 and TRBJ2-5, with TRBD2 matching over 13 bases. CDR1 and CDR2 from the germline V gene are DFQATT and SNEGSKA (reference sequence). The V gene end was trimmed by 6 bases and the J gene end by 1 base; junction bases not matched to a gene: 5. The CDR3 covers 15 residues. CDR3 residues: CSAPLAGGFQETQYF. The CDR3 nucleotides are TGCAGTGCACCACTAGCGGGGGGGTTCCAAGAGACCCAGTACTTC.

The chain employs TRBV7-2 and TRBJ1-2; no reliable D call. The germline gives CDR1 SGHTA, CDR2 FQGNSA. Between the trimmed V and J ends, which lost 2 bases and 4 bases, there was a span of 11 bases. The CDR3 is 14 amino acids. CDR3 region: CASSLRTFRYGYTF. The CDR3 coding sequence is TGTGCCAGCAGCTTACGGACCTTTCGCTATGGCTACACCTTC.